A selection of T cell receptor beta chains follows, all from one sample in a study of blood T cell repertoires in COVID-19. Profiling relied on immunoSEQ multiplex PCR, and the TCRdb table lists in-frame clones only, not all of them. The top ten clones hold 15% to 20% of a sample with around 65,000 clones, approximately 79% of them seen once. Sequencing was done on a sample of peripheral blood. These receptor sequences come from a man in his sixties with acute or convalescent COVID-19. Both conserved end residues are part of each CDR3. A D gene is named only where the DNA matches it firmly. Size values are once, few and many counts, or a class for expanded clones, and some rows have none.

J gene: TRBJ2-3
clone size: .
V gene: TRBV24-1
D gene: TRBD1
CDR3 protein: CATSDSGQKSTDTQYF
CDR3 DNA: TGTGCCACCAGTGACTCGGGACAGAAGAGCACAGATACGCAGTATTTT

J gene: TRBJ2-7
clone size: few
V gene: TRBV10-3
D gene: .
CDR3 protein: CAIKGSGLYEQYF
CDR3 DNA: TGTGCCATCAAAGGTAGCGGACTCTACGAGCAGTACTTC

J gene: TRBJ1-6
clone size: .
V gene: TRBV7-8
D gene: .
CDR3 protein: CASSLGAGRNSPLHF
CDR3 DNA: TGTGCCAGCAGCTTAGGGGCAGGGAGGAATTCACCCCTCCACTTT

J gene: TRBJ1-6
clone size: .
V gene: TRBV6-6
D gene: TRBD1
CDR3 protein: CASGRPTGDNSPLHF
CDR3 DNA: TGTGCCAGCGGTCGACCAACAGGGGATAATTCACCCCTCCACTTT

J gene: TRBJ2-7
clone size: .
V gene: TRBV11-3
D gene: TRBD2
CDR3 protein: CASSLAGGGSDEQYF
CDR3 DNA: TGTGCCAGCAGCTTAGCGGGAGGGGGATCTGACGAGCAGTACTTC

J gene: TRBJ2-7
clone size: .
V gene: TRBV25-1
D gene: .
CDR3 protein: CASSDRWSSYEQYF
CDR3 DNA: TGTGCCAGCAGTGATAGGTGGAGCTCCTACGAGCAGTACTTC

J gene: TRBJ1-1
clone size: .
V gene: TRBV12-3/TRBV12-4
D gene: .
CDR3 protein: CASRATLNTEAFF
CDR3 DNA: TGTGCCAGCAGGGCGACTTTGAACACTGAAGCTTTCTTT

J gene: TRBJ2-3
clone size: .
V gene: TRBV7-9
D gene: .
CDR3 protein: CASSLDPGGFGTDTQYF
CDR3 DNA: TGTGCCAGCAGCTTAGACCCAGGGGGGTTCGGCACAGATACGCAGTATTTT

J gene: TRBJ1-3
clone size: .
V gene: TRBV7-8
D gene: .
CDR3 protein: CASSLVRVLRGDTIYF
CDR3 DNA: TGTGCCAGCAGCTTAGTCCGGGTGTTGCGGGGCGACACCATATATTTT

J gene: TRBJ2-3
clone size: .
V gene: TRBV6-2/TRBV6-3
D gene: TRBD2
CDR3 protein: CASSYPPRASGRVDTQYF
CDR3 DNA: TGTGCCAGCAGTTACCCCCCCCGGGCTAGCGGGAGGGTGGATACGCAGTATTTT